The present entry profiles one TCR beta chain with its context. Its target is not known. For each CDR3 protein, TCRdb gives one entry from its re-call of the 5' RACE reads, without DNA. In total, the table holds about 450,000 distinct CDR3 sequences. The germline gives CDR1 SEHNR, CDR2 FQNEAQ (reference sequence). This CDR3 spans 16 amino acids. The sample is drawn from a study of monozygotic twins with inflammatory bowel disease. Study results and limitations: Possibly because of limited power, concordant and discordant twins showed no difference in repertoire similarity. For IBD patients, clonotypes shared with others were fewer than for healthy twins, especially with disease activity. Repertoires of patients may have been made more variable by differing immunosuppressive treatments.

T cells were not sorted, and total RNA was isolated straight from whole blood. The source is a human donor with ulcerative colitis or Crohn's disease, or a healthy co-twin of an affected twin (not recorded which). The sample taken for sequencing was blood. The rearrangement links TRBV7-9 to TRBJ1-1; TCRdb returns TRBD1, unconfirmable since there is no DNA. CDR3 region: CASSLEPDRVVTEAFF.